This T cell receptor beta chain was documented in a study of beta chain features in type 1 diabetes. The overall study: All samples combined gave fewer than 110 million sorted cells for examination.

The CDR3 is made up of 15 amino acids. CDR1 SGHTA and CDR2 FQGNSA come from the germline V gene. Trimming took 5 bases from V and 0 from J, leaving 11 bases between them. As every portion of the isolated RNA was reverse transcribed, the sequencing read expressed TCRB transcripts. Using immunoSEQ multiplex PCR, the repertoire was profiled, and TCRdb retains in-frame clones only, with some absent. The profile shows around 500,000 clones, about an eighth of them singletons. By way of CD45RO/CCR7/CD25/CD127/CD95/CD27, the CD4+ regulatory, stem cell-like memory, central memory and naive cells were sorted. This clone appeared a few times.

The sample taken for sequencing was naive CD4+ T cells from blood. The chain couples TRBV7-2 to TRBJ2-1; D uncertain. The origin of this receptor is a woman younger than 35 in good health. The CDR3 DNA is TGTGCCAGCAGCCCTCGGGCTAGCTCCTACAATGAGCAGTTCTTC. This translates into CASSPRASSYNEQFF.